Below are 2 T cell receptor beta chains sequenced from a single sample in a study of beta chain features in type 1 diabetes. Overall study findings and caveats: Shortening that was moderate but significant affected the TCRB CDR3s of Type 1 diabetes patients in all four CD4+ subsets.

Expressed TCRB transcripts were sequenced, since all the RNA that had been isolated was reverse transcribed. Assay: immunoSEQ multiplex PCR; the TCRdb copy retains only in-frame clones and omits some. Here the sample spans roughly 730,000 clones, around an eighth being singletons. These receptors' targets are unknown. Sequences were obtained from naive CD4+ T cells from blood. The source of these receptors is a man aged 18 to 30 with type 1 diabetes.

The rearrangement links TRBV18 to TRBJ1-2; no reliable D call. This CDR3 has 17 residues. The germline V gene encodes CDR1 KGHSH and CDR2 LQKENI. Trimming pared 4 bases from V and 2 bases from J, leaving 20 bases between. The CDR3 sequence: CASSQAGRHRENYGYTF. CDR3 sequence (DNA): TGTGCCAGCTCACAAGCGGGTCGGCACAGAGAAAACTATGGCTACACCTTC.

The table lists this clone with a few counts. This same CDR3 is encoded by further DNA sequences in the sample. This rearrangement joins TRBV20-1 to TRBJ2-3; 8 nucleotides line up with TRBD2. CDR1 and CDR2 from the germline V gene are DFQATT and SNEGSKA (reference sequence). The CDR3 loop spans 11 amino acids. V lost 5 bases and J lost 6; bases outside the gene matches: 1. The CDR3 is CSAERGDTQYF. The CDR3 nucleotides read TGCAGTGCTGAGCGGGGGGATACGCAGTATTTT.